This is a list of T cell receptor beta chains from one sample in a study of T cells after yellow fever vaccination. TCRdb processed the 5' RACE reads anew with MiXCR; each CDR3 protein has one entry. The table records under 550,000 distinct CDR3 sequences, 21% of them present only once. The sequencing used PBMCs, collected roughly 20 days after the first yellow fever vaccination. Source of these receptors: a young man who received the YFV17D yellow fever vaccine. Each CDR3 is given with its conserved first and last residue. The order of the fields is V gene, clone size, D gene, J gene, CDR3 protein, CDR3 DNA. D genes are given only for firm matches. Only part of the rows carry a size: once, few, many, or a class if the clone is expanded.

TRBV12-3/TRBV12-4,few,NA,TRBJ1-6,CASSFNPTLDSPLHF,TGTGCCAGCAGTTTTAACCCCACCCTGGATTCACCCCTCCACTTT
TRBV20-1,few,TRBD1,TRBJ1-6,CSARQARQGDNSPLHF,TGCAGTGCTAGACAAGCCAGACAGGGAGATAATTCACCCCTCCACTTT
TRBV18,few,NA,TRBJ1-3,CASSRTRAGTGNTIYF,TGTGCCAGCTCACGGACCAGGGCCGGCACTGGAAACACCATATATTTT
TRBV5-4,NA,NA,TRBJ2-2,CASSGGALAAGELFF,TGTGCCAGCAGCGGGGGGGCGCTAGCTGCCGGGGAGCTGTTTTTT
TRBV7-9,NA,TRBD1,TRBJ1-1,CASSYRGGANPEAFF,TGTGCCAGCAGTTACAGGGGGGGGGCGAACCCTGAAGCTTTCTTT
TRBV7-8,few,NA,TRBJ1-2,CASSLARQGYSYGYTF,TGTGCCAGCAGCTTAGCGAGGCAGGGGTATTCCTATGGCTACACCTTC
TRBV7-2,NA,NA,TRBJ2-1,CASSSLGGYNEQFF,TGTGCCAGCAGCTCCCTAGGGGGCTACAATGAGCAGTTCTTC
TRBV5-1,many,NA,TRBJ1-3,CASSLSSSLSGNTIYF,TGCGCCAGCAGCTTGTCCTCCTCTCTCTCTGGAAACACCATATATTTT
TRBV20-1,NA,NA,TRBJ2-5,CSARLWEETQYF,TGCAGTGCACGCCTTTGGGAAGAGACCCAGTACTTC
TRBV2,NA,NA,TRBJ1-5,CASSQGQTSNQPQHF,TGTGCCAGCAGCCAGGGGCAGACCAGCAATCAGCCCCAGCATTTT
TRBV29-1,many,TRBD1,TRBJ2-5,CSVTGVEETQYF,TGCAGCGTAACAGGGGTCGAGGAGACCCAGTACTTC
TRBV4-3,NA,NA,TRBJ2-7,CASSQDVGAGTYF,NA
TRBV7-2,few,TRBD1,TRBJ1-2,CASSFIETGSYGYTF,TGTGCCAGCAGCTTCATCGAGACAGGGAGCTATGGCTACACCTTC
TRBV6-1,few,NA,TRBJ1-1,CASSESQGIHTEAFF,TGTGCCAGCAGTGAATCACAGGGTATCCACACTGAAGCTTTCTTT
TRBV10-3,NA,NA,TRBJ2-5,CAISEALEGIQETQYF,TGTGCCATCAGTGAGGCCTTAGAGGGAATTCAAGAGACCCAGTACTTC
TRBV3-1,NA,NA,TRBJ2-6,CTSSLIRRGLSGANVLTF,TGTACCAGCAGTTTGATTAGGAGGGGCCTCTCTGGGGCCAACGTCCTGACTTTC
TRBV12-3/TRBV12-4,NA,NA,TRBJ2-3,CASSPGRGYSTDTQYF,TGTGCCAGCAGCCCGGGGCGGGGCTATAGCACAGATACGCAGTATTTT
TRBV7-2,few,TRBD2,TRBJ2-3,CASSRGGHTDTQYF,TGTGCCAGCAGCCGCGGGGGGCACACAGATACGCAGTATTTT
TRBV7-9,few,TRBD2,TRBJ2-3,CASSRTGLAGREAQYF,TGTGCCAGCAGCCGAACCGGACTAGCGGGGAGGGAGGCGCAGTATTTT
TRBV20-1,NA,TRBD2,TRBJ2-1,CSAQTSGSSLSSYNEQFF,TGCAGTGCCCAGACTAGCGGCTCTTCCCTTAGCTCCTACAATGAGCAGTTCTTC
TRBV15,NA,TRBD2,TRBJ2-7,CATSHLRGGREQYF,TGTGCCACCAGCCATCTCCGCGGGGGGAGAGAGCAGTACTTC
TRBV5-6,NA,TRBD1,TRBJ2-4,CASSPTRDRAKNIQYF,TGTGCCAGCAGCCCAACCCGGGACAGGGCTAAAAACATTCAGTACTTC
TRBV4-2,few,TRBD2,TRBJ2-7,CASSQETSGFNEQYF,TGTGCCAGCAGCCAAGAAACTAGCGGGTTCAACGAGCAGTACTTC
TRBV6-5,NA,TRBD1,TRBJ1-2,CASSYLGQGARGYTF,TGTGCCAGCAGTTACCTTGGACAGGGGGCTCGTGGCTACACCTTC
TRBV3-1,NA,TRBD2,TRBJ2-5,CATCQGATSGGEETQYF,TGTGCCACCTGCCAAGGTGCGACTAGCGGGGGAGAAGAGACCCAGTACTTC
TRBV19,many,NA,TRBJ1-2,CATAVDSGYYGYTF,TGTGCCACCGCGGTTGACTCAGGGTACTATGGCTACACCTTC
TRBV29-1,NA,NA,TRBJ2-5,CSVEGSERETQYF,TGCAGCGTTGAAGGATCCGAGAGAGAGACCCAGTACTTC
TRBV5-4,NA,TRBD2,TRBJ2-1,CASSLAGDINEQFF,TGTGCCAGCAGCCTAGCGGGGGACATCAATGAGCAGTTCTTC
TRBV2,NA,NA,TRBJ2-1,CASTRAIGEQFF,TGTGCCAGCACTCGAGCTATCGGTGAGCAGTTCTTC
TRBV10-3,NA,NA,TRBJ2-5,CAISESKSYETQYF,TGTGCCATCAGTGAGTCGAAGAGCTATGAGACCCAGTACTTC
TRBV7-6,few,TRBD2,TRBJ2-3,CASSLEAGGTDTQYF,TGTGCCAGCAGCTTAGAAGCGGGGGGCACAGATACGCAGTATTTT
TRBV13,NA,TRBD1,TRBJ1-2,CASSFGQGVGGYTF,TGTGCCAGCAGCTTCGGACAGGGAGTCGGAGGCTACACCTTC
TRBV14,NA,NA,TRBJ2-4,CASSQDPARPLAKNIQYF,TGTGCCAGCAGCCAAGATCCGGCCAGACCCCTAGCCAAAAACATTCAGTACTTC
TRBV7-2,NA,NA,TRBJ1-3,CASSWAGRRSGNTIYF,TGTGCCAGCAGCTGGGCGGGCCGTAGGTCTGGAAACACCATATATTTT
TRBV4-2,few,TRBD1,TRBJ1-1,CASSQDGQVNTEAFF,TGTGCCAGCAGCCAAGATGGACAGGTGAACACTGAAGCTTTCTTT
TRBV20-1,NA,TRBD1,TRBJ2-3,CSAPDRVGADTQYF,TGCAGTGCCCCGGACAGGGTGGGGGCAGATACGCAGTATTTT
TRBV3-1,few,NA,TRBJ2-1,CASSQSLRDLYNEQFF,TGTGCCAGCAGCCAAAGCCTCAGGGACCTCTACAATGAGCAGTTCTTC
TRBV15,few,NA,TRBJ2-7,CATSRVGTGIYEQYF,TGTGCCACCAGCAGAGTCGGGACCGGTATCTACGAGCAGTACTTC
TRBV12-3/TRBV12-4,NA,NA,TRBJ1-6,CASSWRWGAPLHF,TGTGCCAGCAGTTGGAGGTGGGGAGCACCCCTCCACTTT
TRBV29-1,few,TRBD2,TRBJ2-5,CSVERGGRVQETQYF,TGCAGCGTTGAGCGGGGGGGCCGGGTACAAGAGACCCAGTACTTC
TRBV9,many,NA,TRBJ2-2,CASSVEGANTGELFF,TGTGCCAGCAGCGTAGAAGGGGCGAACACCGGGGAGCTGTTTTTT
TRBV7-9,NA,NA,TRBJ1-1,CASSLKTVNTEAFF,TGTGCCAGCAGCCTCAAGACAGTCAACACTGAAGCTTTCTTT
TRBV15,once,NA,TRBJ2-6,CATSRDPLGANVLTF,TGTGCCACCAGCAGAGACCCCTTGGGGGCCAACGTCCTGACTTTC
TRBV10-2,NA,TRBD2,TRBJ2-1,CASRPGLAGNRYSYNEQFF,TGCGCCAGCAGACCCGGACTAGCGGGGAACCGGTACTCCTACAATGAGCAGTTCTTC
TRBV29-1,few,NA,TRBJ2-1,CSVARVAGRQFF,TGCAGCGTTGCACGCGTGGCGGGTCGGCAGTTCTTC
TRBV12-3/TRBV12-4,few,NA,TRBJ2-1,CASSPEALAGYNEQFF,TGTGCCAGCAGTCCAGAAGCGCTAGCTGGCTACAATGAGCAGTTCTTC